This T cell receptor beta chain was sequenced during a study of shared clonotypes between healthy human individuals. Measured with immunoSEQ multiplex PCR; TCRdb has only the in-frame clones, and not every one. This sample has 100,000 to 120,000 clones, with around 71% found just once. V dropped 5 bases and J dropped 4; count of bases not matched to a gene: 11. CDR3 length equals 16 residues. From germline, CDR1 is MDHEN and CDR2 SYDVKM. The source material was memory CD8+ T cells sorted from blood. Subset indicated: CD45RO+ cells pooled with CCR7-negative TemRA cells. This sequence joins TRBV28 and TRBJ2-5, with 9 nucleotides matching TRBD1. This TCR was sampled from a woman aged 25 to 39 in good health. CDR3 DNA sequence: TGTGCCAGCAGTACCCGCCGGGGGACAGGGAGAGAGACCCAGTACTTC. Translation: CASSTRRGTGRETQYF.